This entry lists 20 T cell receptor beta chains sequenced from one sample in a study of blood T cell repertoires in COVID-19 (dated by TCRdb to 2020 to 2022). Libraries were constructed by the immunoSEQ multiplex PCR assay. TCRdb's version of the immuneACCESS table is confined to in-frame rearrangements and falls short of the full clone set. An unresolved V gene accounts for under half of the shortfall where checked; the remainder is of unknown origin. This sample holds 150,000 or so clones; about three quarters were observed only once. In total, the top ten clones hold 3.5% to 5% of the sample. Sequencing was done on a sample of peripheral blood. These TCRs come from a woman at least 80 years old with active or convalescent COVID-19.

The chain employs TRBV2 and TRBJ1-5; weak D call: TRBD1 (5 bases). Germline V CDR1 and CDR2: SNHLY, FYNNEI. Between the trimmed V and J ends, which lost 3 bases and 3 bases, there was a span of 12 bases. The CDR3 runs to 15 residues. Here the CDR3 DNA reads TGTGCCAGCAGTGATGTCGGGGGGGACAATCAGCCCCAGCATTTT. It codes for CASSDVGGDNQPQHF.

This chain connects TRBV5-1 to TRBJ2-3; 8 bases fit TRBD2. Per germline, CDR1 SGHRS and CDR2 YFSETQ. The CDR3 spans 15 residues. V shed 0 bases, J shed 5 bases, and the junction held 5 bases outside the gene matches. The CDR3 protein is CASSLAGGPEDTQYF. The CDR3 DNA follows: TGCGCCAGCAGCTTGGCGGGGGGGCCTGAAGATACGCAGTATTTT. Based on the CDR3 plus reference TRBV5-1 and TRBJ2-3, the full variable domain is KAGVTQTPRYLIKTRGQQVTLSCSPISGHRSVSWYQQTPGQGLQFLFEYFSETQRNKGNFPGRFSGRQFSNSRSEMNVSTLELGDSALYLCASSLAGGPEDTQYFGPGTRLTVL.

The V gene is TRBV6-6, the J gene TRBJ1-1; TRBD1 might be the D (5 bases). This CDR3 is 14 amino acids long. Trimming pared 7 bases from V and 1 base from J, leaving 13 bases between. Germline V gene lookup returns CDR1 MNHNY and CDR2 SVGAGI (reference sequence). The CDR3 DNA reads TGTGCCAGCACTAACCGAAGGGGGAACACTGAAGCTTTCTTT. Its protein product is CASTNRRGNTEAFF.

The V and J genes are TRBV5-6 and TRBJ1-1; D not certain. The V end was cut by 3 bases, the J end by 2 bases, with 5 bases between. CDR1 is SGHDT and CDR2 is YYEEEE in the germline V gene. The CDR3 is 12 residues long. CDR3 sequence (DNA): TGTGCCAGCAGCTACTTTAACACTGAAGCTTTCTTT. It translates to CASSYFNTEAFF.

The V gene is TRBV7-2, the J gene TRBJ2-2; 11 nucleotides align to TRBD2. The CDR3 spans 16 residues. V lost 4 bases, J lost 4 bases, and 5 bases stayed unmatched. Germline V gene lookup returns CDR1 SGHTA and CDR2 FQGNSA. The CDR3 here is CASSSSGGISTGELFF. CDR3 nucleotide sequence: TGTGCCAGCAGCTCTAGCGGGGGGATAAGCACCGGGGAGCTGTTTTTT.

J is TRBJ2-2 and V is TRBV7-9; 7 bases match TRBD2. The CDR3 consists of 15 residues. Germline CDR1 reads SEHNR; CDR2 reads FQNEAQ (reference sequence). V dropped 11 bases and J dropped 5; count of bases not matched to a gene: 14. The CDR3 DNA reads TGTGCCGCACCCCCGGAGCGGGGTGGTACCGGGGAGCTGTTTTTT. Protein product: CAAPPERGGTGELFF.

This chain connects TRBV28 to TRBJ2-7; the D is unclear. CDR3 length: 15 residues. CDR1 and CDR2 from the germline V gene are MDHEN and SYDVKM. V was shortened by 7 bases and J by 2 bases, with 18 bases between the two germline ends. Here the CDR3 reads CASTPSSRQAYEQYF. CDR3 nucleotide sequence: TGTGCCAGCACCCCATCGTCCAGGCAGGCCTACGAGCAGTACTTC.

The chain joins TRBV7-2 to TRBJ2-5; D gene uncertain. Germline V gives CDR1 SGHTA, CDR2 FQGNSA. V lost 3 bases to trimming and J lost 0 bases, with 8 bases between them. This CDR3 comprises 14 residues. The CDR3 sequence: CASSFSSDQETQYF. The CDR3 DNA reads as TGTGCCAGCAGCTTCTCCTCGGACCAAGAGACCCAGTACTTC.

This clone showed up just a few times. The J gene is TRBJ1-1, the V gene TRBV7-2, with a tentative D call TRBD1 (6 bases). The CDR3 totals 14 residues. The V end was cut by 0 bases, the J end by 4 bases, with 9 bases between. CDR1 SGHTA and CDR2 FQGNSA come from the germline V gene. The CDR3 loop is CASSLARGSTEAFF. The CDR3 nucleotides are TGTGCCAGCAGCTTAGCCAGGGGAAGCACTGAAGCTTTCTTT.

This sequence joins TRBV6-5 and TRBJ2-5; TRBD2 matches 8 bases. This CDR3 is built from 16 residues. The trim removed 4 bases at V and 7 bases at J, leaving 14 bases unmatched. Germline CDR1 MNHEY, CDR2 SVGAGI. The CDR3 nucleotides are TGTGCCAGCAGTTCCTCTAGTGCGGGGGGCCCTTGGACCCAGTACTTC. Translating gives CASSSSSAGGPWTQYF.

This chain uses TRBV11-2 with TRBJ2-3; the match to TRBD2 covers 7 bases. The CDR3 length is 14 residues. The junction had 4 bases not matched to a gene; V was cut back by 1 base and J by 6 bases. The V gene's germline CDR1 is SGHAT and CDR2 FQNNGV. This CDR3 reads CASSLVGGWDTQYF. The DNA of the CDR3 is TGTGCCAGCAGCTTAGTCGGGGGGTGGGATACGCAGTATTTT. Complete variable domain (other parts from reference TRBV11-2 and TRBJ2-3): EAGVAQSPRYKIIEKRQSVAFWCNPISGHATLYWYQQILGQGPKLLIQFQNNGVVDDSQLPKDRFSAERLKGVDSTLKIQPAKLEDSAVYLCASSLVGGWDTQYFGPGTRLTVL.

The chain is built from TRBV13 and TRBJ2-1, with 7 bases identical to TRBD2. With 3 bases clipped from V and 5 bases from J, the junction kept 10 bases outside the gene matches. Germline CDR1 PRHDT, CDR2 FYEKMQ (reference sequence). The CDR3 is made up of 16 amino acids. CDR3 nucleotide sequence: TGTGCCAGCAGCTTCCCATGGGGGGGGAACAACAATGAGCAGTTCTTC. It yields the protein CASSFPWGGNNNEQFF.

The CDR3 region has the DNA TGTGCCAGCAGCCAATTTCGGTCGAGCTCCTATAATTCACCCCTCCACTTT. Its protein is CASSQFRSSSYNSPLHF. The chain couples TRBV16 to TRBJ1-6, with D unresolved. With 1 base removed from V and 0 bases from J, the gap between germline ends came to 10 bases. The CDR3 sequence is 17 residues long. Per germline, CDR1 KGHSY and CDR2 FQNENV. Filled out from reference TRBV16 and TRBJ1-6, the complete variable domain reads GEEVAQTPKHLVRGEGQKAKLYCAPIKGHSYVFWYQQVLKNEFKFLISFQNENVFDETGMPKERFSAKCLPNSPCSLEIQATKLEDSAVYFCASSQFRSSSYNSPLHFGNGTRLTVT.

V gene TRBV6-5 combines with J gene TRBJ2-7; 8 nucleotides agree with TRBD1. V was pared by 6 bases and J by 2 bases, with 6 bases of the junction left unmatched. The CDR3 runs to 14 residues. Germline-derived CDR1 and CDR2 are MNHEY and SVGAGI. CDR3 loop: CASSAGQGTYEQYF. CDR3 bases: TGTGCCAGCAGCGCCGGACAGGGTACCTACGAGCAGTACTTC.

The chain uses TRBV27 and TRBJ2-2; 11 bases fit TRBD1. Trimming took 6 bases from V and 6 from J; bases not matched to a gene: 9. Germline CDR1 MNHEY, CDR2 SMNVEV (reference sequence). There are 16 residues in the CDR3. The CDR3 protein is CASSPGTGGRSGELFF. In DNA form, the CDR3 reads TGTGCCAGCAGCCCAGGGACAGGGGGTCGATCCGGGGAGCTGTTTTTT.

This chain links TRBV12-3 or TRBV12-4 with TRBJ1-1; D gene ambiguous. Trimming removed 6 bases from V and 7 bases from J, with 9 bases in between. This CDR3 region has 11 residues. The DNA for the CDR3 is TGTGCCAGCAGCCGATCAGGTGAAGCTTTCTTT. Residues: CASSRSGEAFF.

In this sample, this clone turned up a few times. This sequence joins TRBV3-1 (or the pseudogene TRBV3-2) and TRBJ2-4; possible D gene TRBD2, 7 bases. Germline CDR1 and CDR2: LGHDT and YNNKEL (reference sequence). The CDR3 extends over 16 amino acids. Deletions cut 1 base from V and 3 bases from J, with 13 bases between. CDR3 in amino acids: CASSQAGGRNKNIQYF. Written as DNA, the CDR3 is TGTGCCAGCAGCCAAGCGGGGGGCCGGAACAAAAACATTCAGTACTTC.

This chain connects TRBV5-4 to TRBJ1-4; possible D gene TRBD1, 5 bases. CDR1 SGHNT and CDR2 YYREEE come from the germline V gene (reference sequence). V was shortened by 0 bases and J by 3 bases, with 9 bases between the two germline ends. This CDR3 is built from 15 residues. CDR3 amino acids: CASSLAAGSNEKLFF. The CDR3, as DNA: TGTGCCAGCAGCTTGGCCGCAGGGTCTAATGAAAAACTGTTTTTT.

The chain uses TRBV3-1 (or the pseudogene TRBV3-2) and TRBJ2-7; 8 bases fit TRBD2. This CDR3 is built from 14 residues. Per germline, CDR1 LGHDT and CDR2 YNNKEL (reference sequence). Trimming at V came to 1 base and at J to 2 bases, leaving 1 base not matched to a gene. The CDR3 nucleotides read TGTGCCAGCAGCCAAGGACTAGCGACCTACGAGCAGTACTTC. Amino acid sequence: CASSQGLATYEQYF.

The V gene is TRBV18, the J gene TRBJ1-2; D possibly corresponds to TRBD1 (6 bases). This CDR3 contains 13 residues. Germline V gene sequence: CDR1 KGHSH, CDR2 LQKENI. V lost 6 bases and J 3 bases, leaving 11 bases between the germline ends. CDR3 amino acids: CASSRTDHYGYTF. For the CDR3, the DNA is TGTGCCAGCTCGCGGACAGACCACTATGGCTACACCTTC.